The next 21 T cell receptor beta chains were all read from a single sample in a study of T cells in Graves' hyperthyroidism and ophthalmopathy. Amplification of TCR beta CDR3 regions used RNA as the template. The HTBI primer set was used in a first-round RT-PCR of the TCR CDR3. MiXCR, applied by TCRdb to the multiplex PCR reads, yields one record per CDR3 protein. The profile shows 500,000 to 650,000 distinct CDR3 sequences, approximately 14% of them singletons. Input material: blood. Every receptor here comes from a middle-aged woman with Graves' hyperthyroidism.

This rearrangement joins TRBV12-3 or TRBV12-4 to TRBJ1-2; maybe TRBD1 (6 bases). With 1 base removed from V and 3 bases from J, the gap between germline ends came to 12 bases. The CDR3 has 15 residues. The DNA for the CDR3 is TGTGCCAGCAGTTTAGGTGGCAGGGGTGACTATGGCTACACCTTC. Its translation: CASSLGGRGDYGYTF.

CDR3 sequence: CSATTGESSTGELFF. The CDR3 nucleotides read TGCAGTGCTACCACAGGGGAGTCCAGCACCGGGGAGCTGTTTTTT. This chain connects TRBV20-1 to TRBJ2-2; 7 bases fit TRBD1. J lost 4 bases, V lost 4 bases, and 9 bases had no gene match. This CDR3 is built from 15 residues. Germline CDR1 and CDR2: DFQATT and SNEGSKA (reference sequence).

This clonotype was observed at least ten times. This rearrangement joins TRBV28 to TRBJ2-7; 7 bases line up with TRBD2. Germline values: CDR1 MDHEN, CDR2 SYDVKM. Trimming cost V 8 bases and J 6 bases; bases outside gene matches: 10. This CDR3 contains 13 residues. The CDR3 is CASVSGGSVEQYF. As DNA, the CDR3 is TGTGCCAGCGTAAGCGGCGGGAGTGTCGAGCAGTACTTC.

This clonotype occurred many times. In DNA form, the CDR3 reads TGCGCCAGCAGCTTGCGGGCTGCAAGCTACGAGCAGTACTTC. It encodes CASSLRAASYEQYF. The rearrangement joins TRBV5-1 to TRBJ2-7; D remains unclear. Trimming pared 1 base from V and 3 bases from J, leaving 11 bases between. Germline V CDR1 and CDR2: SGHRS, YFSETQ. The CDR3 loop spans 14 amino acids.

This clonotype was found many times. This chain uses TRBV5-4 with TRBJ2-1; TRBD2 matches 8 bases. This CDR3 contains 17 residues. The germline gives CDR1 SGHNT, CDR2 YYREEE (reference sequence). J was trimmed by 0 bases and V by 0 bases; bases with no gene match: 5. For the CDR3, the DNA is TGTGCCAGCAGCTTGGGACTAGCGCCGAGCTCCTACAATGAGCAGTTCTTC. Protein sequence: CASSLGLAPSSYNEQFF.

The table lists this clonotype with a few counts. J is TRBJ2-1 and V is TRBV10-1; D remains unclear. With 5 bases removed from V and 9 bases from J, the gap between germline ends came to 8 bases. The CDR3 covers 11 residues. CDR1 is WNHNN, CDR2 SYGVQD, per germline (reference sequence). CDR3 in amino acids: CASSMGIEQFF. The CDR3 bases are TGCGCCAGCAGTATGGGAATTGAGCAGTTCTTC.

This clonotype was picked up many times. The chain uses TRBV20-1 and TRBJ2-7, with 13 bases fitting TRBD2. This CDR3 is built from 15 residues. The V segment lost 0 bases and the J segment 5 bases; nucleotides outside the gene matches: 4. Germline CDR1 DFQATT, CDR2 SNEGSKA (reference sequence). The CDR3 sequence: CSARDGTSGTNEQYF. The CDR3 DNA reads as TGCAGTGCTAGAGACGGGACTAGCGGGACCAACGAGCAGTACTTC.

In this sample, this clonotype turned up many times. The chain links TRBV11-2 to TRBJ2-5; a weak D match, TRBD1 (6 bases). Trimming removed 5 bases at V and 0 bases at J, with 16 bases between. The CDR3 length is 16 residues. Looked up from germline, CDR1 is SGHAT and CDR2 is FQNNGV. The CDR3 spells CASSKRDTEYQETQYF. CDR3 bases: TGTGCCAGCAGCAAACGGGACACCGAGTACCAAGAGACCCAGTACTTC.

This clonotype was seen a handful of times. J is TRBJ2-7 and V is TRBV28; TRBD2 matches at 9 bases. Trimming removed 6 bases from V and 1 base from J; junction bases left unmatched: 4. This CDR3 comprises 14 residues. Germline V gives CDR1 MDHEN, CDR2 SYDVKM. This CDR3 is CASRNLAGSYEQYF. In DNA, the CDR3 is TGTGCCAGCAGAAACCTAGCGGGATCCTACGAGCAGTACTTC.

This clonotype came up a few times. The J gene is TRBJ1-2, the V gene TRBV7-9; tentative D call: TRBD1 (5 bases). Trimming shortened V by 5 bases and J by 4 bases, and 14 bases separated the two germline ends. The CDR3 loop spans 14 amino acids. Germline V lookup: CDR1 SEHNR, CDR2 FQNEAQ (reference sequence). The DNA for the CDR3 is TGTGCCAGCAGCGGGCGCGACAGCCTCTATGGCTACACCTTC. Translating it yields CASSGRDSLYGYTF.

This clonotype came up a few times. V is TRBV6-1 and J is TRBJ2-1, with 8 bases that match TRBD2. V lost 6 bases and J lost 8; bases outside the gene matches: 15. The germline gives CDR1 MNHNS, CDR2 SASEGT. This CDR3 is 16 amino acids long. The CDR3 is CASRSPRREGWDEQFF. For the CDR3, the DNA is TGTGCCAGCAGATCCCCACGACGGGAGGGTTGGGATGAGCAGTTCTTC.

This clonotype has a count of ten or more. Its ends do not fully match the called genes, so a read error is possible. This chain connects TRBV28 to TRBJ2-7; 12 nucleotides line up with TRBD2. CDR1 is MDHEN and CDR2 is SYDVKM in the germline V gene. The CDR3 has 16 amino acids. CDR3 nucleotides: TGTGTCAGCAGTCAGGTTTCTAGCGGGAGGGACTACGAGCAGTACTTC. Encoded protein: CVSSQVSSGRDYEQYF.

Concerning this clonotype itself: Compared with germline, one end of the junction differs, possibly owing to a read error. The chain employs TRBV7-7 and TRBJ2-7; TRBD1 matches at 8 bases. The CDR3 is made up of 13 amino acids. Per germline, CDR1 SSHAT and CDR2 FNYEAQ (reference sequence). The CDR3 nucleotides are TGTGCTAGCAGCCCGGACAGGGCAAGGGAGCAGTACTTC. It is translated as CASSPDRAREQYF.

This clonotype came up many times. The chain joins TRBV20-1 to TRBJ2-1, with a weak D call TRBD1 (6 bases). Trimming pared 1 base from V and 0 bases from J, leaving 13 bases between. Germline assignment: CDR1 DFQATT and CDR2 SNEGSKA (reference sequence). The CDR3 loop spans 16 amino acids. The CDR3 sequence is CSARGQGTSSYNEQFF. The CDR3 DNA reads TGCAGTGCTAGAGGGCAGGGGACGAGCTCCTACAATGAGCAGTTCTTC.

This clonotype was seen a handful of times. Possible read error: a much larger clone is one base away. The J gene is TRBJ1-5, the V gene TRBV27, with TRBD1 matching 7 bases. Germline V gives CDR1 MNHEY, CDR2 SMNVEV (reference sequence). The CDR3 loop spans 16 amino acids. The chain's CDR3 is CANSLTHDRGNQPQHF. The CDR3 DNA reads TGTGCCAACAGTTTGACCCATGACAGGGGCAATCAGCCCCAGCATTTT.

In its sample, this clonotype was seen many times. The rearrangement links TRBV28 to TRBJ2-7, with 7 bases identical to TRBD1. There are 15 residues in the CDR3. V shed 4 bases, J shed 1 base, and the junction held 7 bases outside the gene matches. The germline gives CDR1 MDHEN, CDR2 SYDVKM. In DNA, the CDR3 is TGTGCCAGCAGTTCGCCGGGACAGTTATCCTACGAGCAGTACTTC. It codes for CASSSPGQLSYEQYF.

There are a few counts of this clonotype. As DNA, the CDR3 is TGTGCCAGTAGTACAACTGTGGACACTGAAGCTTTCTTT. Its translation is CASSTTVDTEAFF. The chain carries TRBV19 and TRBJ1-1; D gene ambiguous. The V and J ends lost 4 bases and 3 bases respectively, with 9 bases between them. The CDR3 totals 13 residues. Germline CDR1 LNHDA, CDR2 SQIVND (reference sequence).

This clonotype has ten or more counts. The gene calls are TRBV6-1 and TRBJ2-3; D not certain. The CDR3 loop spans 17 amino acids. The germline gives CDR1 MNHNS, CDR2 SASEGT. Trimming took off 6 bases at V and 2 bases at J, with 21 bases between the two ends. CDR3 bases: TGTGCCAGCAGAACAACCCAAGGCCCCCCACACACAGATACGCAGTATTTT. Its protein is CASRTTQGPPHTDTQYF.

The table lists this clonotype with a few counts. This rearrangement joins TRBV19 to TRBJ2-5; D uncertain. The germline V and J ends were trimmed by 1 base and 4 bases, with 13 bases remaining between them. The CDR3 totals 15 residues. Germline V gene lookup returns CDR1 LNHDA and CDR2 SQIVND (reference sequence). The CDR3 reads CASSIVLSFGETQYF. Here the CDR3 DNA reads TGTGCCAGTAGTATAGTCCTCAGCTTTGGAGAGACCCAGTACTTC.

For this clonotype: The CDR3 carries no conserved terminal phenylalanine or tryptophan, so it likely arises from a read error. The rearrangement links TRBV7-9 to TRBJ2-2, with 8 bases that match TRBD1. The trim removed 6 bases at V and 2 bases at J, leaving 8 bases unmatched. This CDR3 has 16 residues. The germline gives CDR1 SEHNR, CDR2 FQNEAQ (reference sequence). The CDR3 reads CASSQTGGPNTGELFS. The DNA of the CDR3 is TGTGCCAGCAGTCAAACAGGGGGACCTAACACCGGGGAGCTGTTTTCT.

There are many counts of this clonotype. The chain joins TRBV27 to TRBJ2-7; 7 bases are shared with TRBD1. Trimming at V came to 5 bases and at J to 1 base, leaving 8 bases not matched to a gene. In germline, CDR1 is MNHEY, CDR2 SMNVEV (reference sequence). The CDR3 is 15 amino acids. CDR3 loop: CASSPRQGYSYEQYF. CDR3 nucleotides: TGTGCCAGCAGTCCCCGACAGGGATATTCCTACGAGCAGTACTTC.